One and the same sample provided the 19 T cell receptor beta chains below, sequenced in a study of cytomegalovirus exposure and HLA in healthy donors. Assay: immunoSEQ multiplex PCR; the TCRdb copy retains only in-frame clones and omits some. The table shows tens of thousands of clones, with about 95% occurring only once. The sample was PBMCs. These receptors came from a woman in her late teens or twenties in good health and CMV-seronegative.

J is TRBJ2-1 and V is TRBV6-1; D gene uncertain. The V and J ends lost 6 bases and 2 bases respectively, with 14 bases between them. Germline V gene data show CDR1 as MNHNS and CDR2 as SASEGT. The length of the CDR3 is 15 residues. CDR3 residues: CASSHQVEAYNEQFF. The CDR3 nucleotides read TGTGCCAGCAGCCATCAGGTTGAAGCCTACAATGAGCAGTTCTTC.

This clone was counted between two and nine times. This chain connects TRBV4-1 to TRBJ2-5; TRBD1 matches at 7 bases. J lost 2 bases, V lost 6 bases, and 9 bases had no gene match. Germline CDR1 reads MGHRA; CDR2 reads YSYEKL. The CDR3 totals 15 residues. This chain's CDR3 is CASRYTPGQQETQYF. The CDR3 DNA follows: TGCGCCAGCAGATATACTCCGGGACAGCAAGAGACCCAGTACTTC.

J is TRBJ1-1 and V is TRBV21-1. TRBV21-1 is annotated as a pseudogene. CDR3 size: 14 residues. DNA of the CDR3: TGTGCCAGCAGCAAAAATGGAGGATACACTGAAGCTTTCTTT. Its protein is CASSKNGGYTEAFF.

The chain joins TRBV7-9 to TRBJ2-3; TRBD1 might be the D (6 bases). V lost 4 bases and J 0 bases, leaving 11 bases between the germline ends. Germline assignment: CDR1 SEHNR and CDR2 FQNEAQ (reference sequence). CDR3 length: 15 amino acids. The CDR3 nucleotides are TGTGCCAGCAGCTCCGACAGGAGCAGCACAGATACGCAGTATTTT. Protein: CASSSDRSSTDTQYF.

The CDR3 is CASSPGNEQFF. The CDR3, as DNA: TGTGCCAGTAGTCCGGGGAATGAGCAGTTCTTC. The chain joins TRBV19 to TRBJ2-1; D is perhaps TRBD2 (5 bases). The CDR3 extends over 11 amino acids. Germline lookup yields CDR1 LNHDA and CDR2 SQIVND (reference sequence). V gave up 5 bases and J gave up 7 bases, with 6 bases separating them. Together with reference TRBV19 and TRBJ2-1, the CDR3 gives the full variable domain: DGGITQSPKYLFRKEGQNVTLSCEQNLNHDAMYWYRQDPGQGLRLIYYSQIVNDFQKGDIAEGYSVSREKKESFPLTVTSAQKNPTAFYLCASSPGNEQFFGPGTRLTVL.

The rearrangement uses TRBV28 and TRBJ1-5; TRBD1 is a possible D gene (5 bases). This CDR3 region has 14 residues. Between the trimmed V and J ends, which lost 7 bases and 3 bases, there was a span of 13 bases. Germline loops: CDR1 MDHEN, CDR2 SYDVKM. DNA for the CDR3: TGTGCCAGCACCTGGTGGGGGGACAATCAGCCCCAGCATTTT. It translates to CASTWWGDNQPQHF.

The chain carries TRBV6-4 and TRBJ2-1; D call uncertain. With 5 bases removed from V and 0 bases from J, the gap between germline ends came to 5 bases. CDR3 length: 13 residues. From germline, CDR1 is MRHNA and CDR2 SNTAGT. The CDR3, as DNA: TGTGCCAGCAGTATTAGCTCCTACAATGAGCAGTTCTTC. As protein: CASSISSYNEQFF.

With regard to this clone: Sequence at one end of the junction differs from germline and may be a read error. The rearrangement uses TRBV7-7 and TRBJ2-3; TRBD1 agrees at 9 bases. This CDR3 is 14 amino acids long. The germline V gene has CDR1 SSHAT and CDR2 FNYEAQ (reference sequence). The CDR3, as DNA: TGTGCTAGCAGCCCCGGGACAGGGTCAGATACGCAGTATTTT. Amino acid sequence: CASSPGTGSDTQYF.

V is TRBV18 and J is TRBJ2-2; TRBD1 might be the D (6 bases). Looked up from germline, CDR1 is KGHSH and CDR2 is LQKENI. V gave up 4 bases and J gave up 1 base, with 13 bases separating them. The CDR3 loop spans 16 amino acids. CDR3 region: CASSLTGALNTGELFF. In nucleotides, the CDR3 is TGTGCCAGCTCACTGACAGGAGCATTGAACACCGGGGAGCTGTTTTTT.

This chain connects TRBV5-3 to TRBJ1-2; D unresolved. TRBV5-3 is identified as an open reading frame with a role that is uncertain. The V and J ends lost 5 bases and 13 bases respectively, with 9 bases between them. The CDR3 runs to 9 residues. CDR3 bases: TGTGCCAGAAGGAACAGTACCACCTTC. This gives the protein CARRNSTTF.

The gene calls are TRBV27 and TRBJ1-3; D call uncertain. Deletions cut 5 bases from V and 2 bases from J, with 7 bases between. Germline values: CDR1 MNHEY, CDR2 SMNVEV (reference sequence). This CDR3 spans 13 amino acids. The CDR3 protein is CASSEGPGNTIYF. CDR3 DNA: TGTGCCAGCAGTGAGGGTCCTGGAAACACCATATATTTT.

V gene TRBV28 combines with J gene TRBJ1-6, with D hard to call. CDR1 MDHEN and CDR2 SYDVKM come from the germline V gene. Trimming pared 8 bases from V and 0 bases from J, leaving 5 bases between. The CDR3 runs to 13 residues. DNA of the CDR3: TGTGCCAGCGTTAGCTCCTATAATTCACCCCTCCACTTT. It encodes CASVSSYNSPLHF.

The chain links TRBV5-1 to TRBJ2-3; 15 bases fit TRBD2. This CDR3 is built from 16 residues. Germline V gene lookup returns CDR1 SGHRS and CDR2 YFSETQ. V was clipped by 4 bases and J by 6 bases; unmatched bases: 6. As DNA, the CDR3 is TGCGCCAGCAGCGTGGGGACTAGCGGGGGGTTGGATACGCAGTATTTT. Amino acids: CASSVGTSGGLDTQYF.

This clone turned up a few times. The CDR3 loop reads CASSLTPDMRAFF. The CDR3 DNA reads as TGTGCCAGCAGCTTGACACCTGACATGCGAGCTTTCTTT. V is TRBV7-3 and J is TRBJ1-1; D gene ambiguous. The V end lost 3 bases, the J end lost 10 bases, and 15 bases lay between the germline ends. The V gene's germline CDR1 is SGHTA and CDR2 FQGTGA. CDR3 length equals 13 residues.

The chain combines TRBV9 with TRBJ2-3; 12 bases agree with TRBD2. This CDR3 comprises 16 residues. CDR1 is SGDLS, CDR2 YYNGEE, per germline. The V gene end was trimmed by 3 bases and the J gene end by 4 bases; junction bases not matched to a gene: 6. CDR3 residues: CASSALAGGAADTQYF. CDR3 sequence (DNA): TGTGCCAGCAGCGCCCTAGCGGGGGGGGCAGCAGATACGCAGTATTTT.

The gene calls are TRBV28 and TRBJ2-7, with a possible D match to TRBD1 (6 bases). Between the trimmed V and J ends, which lost 3 bases and 6 bases, there was a span of 15 bases. The CDR3 spans 14 residues. Germline V gives CDR1 MDHEN, CDR2 SYDVKM. CDR3 bases: TGTGCCAGCAGTTTCAGGGGCCGACCGCGCGAGCAGTACTTC. It encodes CASSFRGRPREQYF.

The rearrangement joins TRBV7-8 to TRBJ2-7; TRBD1 aligns across 10 bases. Trimming took 1 base from V and 3 from J; bases not matched to a gene: 6. CDR3 length: 16 amino acids. The V gene's germline CDR1 is SGHVS and CDR2 FQNEAQ. The CDR3 region is CASSLEVTGGNYEQYF. DNA of the CDR3: TGTGCCAGCAGCTTAGAAGTGACAGGGGGCAACTACGAGCAGTACTTC. Based on the CDR3 plus reference TRBV7-8 and TRBJ2-7, the full variable domain is GAGVSQSPRYKVAKRGQDVALRCDPISGHVSLFWYQQALGQGPEFLTYFQNEAQLDKSGLPSDRFFAERPEGSVSTLKIQRTQQEDSAVYLCASSLEVTGGNYEQYFGPGTRLTVT.

The CDR3 loop reads CASSKGRDYGYTF. CDR3 nucleotides: TGTGCCAGCTCAAAGGGGCGAGACTATGGCTACACCTTC. This chain links TRBV18 with TRBJ1-2, with D perhaps matching TRBD1 (5 bases). V shed 5 bases and J shed 3 bases, with 10 bases lying between them. The germline gives CDR1 KGHSH, CDR2 LQKENI. The CDR3 runs to 13 residues.

The genes are TRBV5-6 and TRBJ2-3, with a possible D match to TRBD2 (5 bases). The CDR3 covers 16 residues. CDR1 SGHDT and CDR2 YYEEEE come from the germline V gene. Deletions cut 0 bases from V and 2 bases from J, with 13 bases between. DNA of the CDR3: TGTGCCAGCAGCTTGGAAAGGCGGGCCTCCACAGATACGCAGTATTTT. Its protein product is CASSLERRASTDTQYF. Looking up the rest from reference TRBV5-6 and TRBJ2-3 gives the full variable domain: DAGVTQSPTHLIKTRGQQVTLRCSPKSGHDTVSWYQQALGQGPQFIFQYYEEEERQRGNFPDRFSGHQFPNYSSELNVNALLLGDSALYLCASSLERRASTDTQYFGPGTRLTVL.